The rows below give T cell receptor beta chains drawn from one sample of a study of OX40 agonist ivuxolimab in advanced cancers. Generated by immunoSEQ multiplex PCR, the TCRdb table keeps only in-frame clones and is missing some. This sample has over 45,000 clones, with approximately 82% found just once. This sample comprised CD4+ or CD8+ T cells sorted from blood, obtained in a trial of the OX40 agonist ivuxolimab. These receptor sequences come from an adult with an advanced solid tumor such as melanoma, head and neck, liver or kidney cancer. Each CDR3 is given with its conserved first and last residue. The D gene is left open where the match is weak. A row's size may be missing; if present it is once, few, many or a size class.

TRBV13,TRBJ1-5,.,.,CASSLGQGGSQHF,TGTGCCAGCAGCTTAGGCCAAGGGGGATCCCAGCATTTT
TRBV6-6,TRBJ2-7,.,.,CASTDRPRHEQYF,TGTGCCAGCACCGACAGGCCGCGCCACGAGCAGTACTTC
TRBV5-8,TRBJ2-1,.,.,CASSLSLASFNEQFF,TGTGCCAGCAGCTTGAGTCTAGCATCCTTCAATGAGCAGTTCTTC
TRBV19,TRBJ1-2,.,TRBD1,CASSPRGGTGVGGYTF,TGTGCCAGTAGTCCCCGCGGGGGGACAGGGGTTGGCGGCTACACCTTC
TRBV27,TRBJ2-6,.,.,CASSFSSGANVLTF,TGTGCCAGCAGTTTTAGCTCTGGGGCCAACGTCCTGACTTTC
TRBV6-6,TRBJ1-2,.,TRBD1,CASSAPAGQGKYGYTF,TGTGCCAGCAGTGCCCCCGCGGGACAGGGAAAATATGGCTACACCTTC
TRBV2,TRBJ2-7,.,TRBD2,CASSYSGSSYEQYF,TGTGCCAGCAGTTATAGCGGGAGCTCCTACGAGCAGTACTTC
TRBV19,TRBJ1-5,.,.,CASSHGFTSNQPQHF,TGTGCCAGTAGTCACGGATTCACTAGCAATCAGCCCCAGCATTTT
TRBV19,TRBJ1-5,.,.,CASSITRQVPNQPQHF,TGTGCCAGTAGTATCACTAGACAGGTCCCCAATCAGCCCCAGCATTTT
TRBV19,TRBJ1-1,.,TRBD1,CASSPTGFDAFF,TGTGCCAGTAGCCCGACAGGGTTTGACGCTTTCTTT
TRBV11-3,TRBJ2-2,.,.,CASSFRSGNTGELFF,TGTGCCAGCAGCTTTAGGAGTGGGAACACCGGGGAGCTGTTTTTT
TRBV5-1,TRBJ2-3,.,.,CASSKIKGVYTQYF,TGCGCCAGCAGCAAGATAAAAGGGGTCTATACGCAGTATTTT
TRBV28,TRBJ1-4,.,.,CASSYISDEKLFF,TGTGCCAGCAGCTATATCAGTGATGAAAAACTGTTTTTT
TRBV30,TRBJ2-3,.,TRBD2,CAWRRGGMQYF,TGTGCCTGGAGGCGGGGGGGAATGCAGTATTTT
TRBV30,TRBJ2-5,.,.,CAWKGTQETQYF,TGTGCCTGGAAAGGGACGCAAGAGACCCAGTACTTC
TRBV19,TRBJ1-1,.,.,CASSIVGGNTEAFF,TGTGCCAGTAGTATTGTTGGGGGAAACACTGAAGCTTTCTTT
TRBV27,TRBJ2-5,.,.,CASSLGGGAETQYF,TGTGCCAGCAGTTTAGGAGGGGGCGCTGAGACCCAGTACTTC
TRBV5-6,TRBJ1-5,.,TRBD1,CASSPSGQGAQPQHF,TGTGCCAGCAGCCCCTCCGGACAGGGGGCTCAGCCCCAGCATTTT
TRBV7-6,TRBJ2-2,once,.,CASGGSYTGELFF,TGTGCCAGCGGGGGAAGCTACACCGGGGAGCTGTTTTTT
TRBV29-1,TRBJ1-2,once,TRBD1,CSASPDREYGYTF,TGCAGCGCTTCCCCGGACAGGGAATATGGCTACACCTTC